This TCR beta chain was sequenced during a study of blood T cell repertoires in COVID-19. Study-level background: Sites in the United States, Italy and Spain provided acute and convalescent COVID-19 samples. Sources were T cells, B-cell-depleted T cells, or PBMCs; the material itself was cDNA or gDNA.

CDR3 length: 14 amino acids. V was trimmed by 0 bases and J by 8 bases, leaving 10 bases between them. Germline V lookup: CDR1 ENHRY, CDR2 SYGVKD. The protocol was immunoSEQ multiplex PCR, while the TCRdb copy is restricted to in-frame clones and leaves out a portion. The data contain 250,000 to 300,000 clones, about 89% of them seen just once; the ten biggest clones take up over 2%. The V call is TRBV10-3, the J call TRBJ1-4; no clear D. Source material: peripheral blood. The sequence derives from a woman aged 25 to 45 with COVID-19, enrolled during active disease. The CDR3 nucleotides are TGTGCCATCAGTGAGTCCGAGGGAGGCGAAAAACTGTTTTTT. Translation: CAISESEGGEKLFF.